The present entry profiles one TCR beta chain with its context. There is no known antigen for this receptor. Base qualities are not provided; no much larger clone lies one nucleotide away. The sample comes from a study of technical replicates of blood from several donors (dated by TCRdb to the late 2010s). In the germline V gene, CDR1 corresponds to SGDLS and CDR2 to YYNGEE. V loses 0 bases, J loses 0 bases, and the germline ends lie 16 bases apart. The CDR3 runs 18 residues from the cysteine to the phenylalanine. Only the CDR3 DNA stays, 54 bases, in frame from base 1. Library method: the immunoSEQ multiplex PCR assay. In its TCRdb copy, this immuneACCESS table keeps in-frame sequences only and misses some clones. Where compared with another copy, unresolved V genes explain less than half of these, and the others have no known cause. This sample comprises about 76,000 clones, around 86% of them detected only once. The ten largest clones capture about 5.1% of the sample.

Sequences were obtained from PBMCs. This sequence uses TRBV9 and TRBJ1-3, with TRBD1 perhaps the D gene, on 6 matching bases. This TCR was sampled from a human donor in good health. Some clones in this sample may be carry-over from other donors' samples. The sequenced DNA is TGTGCCAGCAGCGTAGTCCCTTCCAGGGGAAACTCTGGAAACACCATATATTTT. This sequence encodes CASSVVPSRGNSGNTIYF.